The 21 T cell receptor beta chains reported below all come from one sample, sequenced in a study of T cell repertoires in cytomegalovirus infection. TCRdb itself ran the reads through MiXCR, one entry per CDR3 protein. Of 700,000 to 850,000 distinct CDR3 sequences detected, 30% to 35% appear once; the ten largest clones hold around 11%. These TCRs are of unknown antigen specificity. The sequences come from cultured CD8+ T cells from PBMCs, collected from culture after CMV antigen stimulation. The receptors stem from a human donor in good health (CMV status not recorded). Some clones in this sample may be carry-over from other donors' samples.

The J gene is TRBJ1-2, the V gene TRBV7-9; the D gene is possibly TRBD1 (5 bases). The CDR3 runs to 17 residues. V was pared by 1 base and J by 2 bases, with 17 bases between. Per germline, CDR1 SEHNR and CDR2 FQNEAQ (reference sequence). In DNA form, the CDR3 reads TGTGCCAGCAGCTTAGTTGGACTTCTGGGACCCAACTATGGCTACACCTTC. This sequence encodes CASSLVGLLGPNYGYTF.

This chain uses TRBV4-1 with TRBJ1-5, with TRBD1 identical over 10 bases. Looked up from germline, CDR1 is MGHRA and CDR2 is YSYEKL. Trimming cost V 3 bases and J 5 bases; bases outside gene matches: 4. This CDR3 contains 15 residues. CDR3 in DNA: TGCGCCAGCAGCCATGACAGGGGGCGCGATCAGCCCCAGCATTTT. Translating gives CASSHDRGRDQPQHF.

This clonotype was counted many times. The chain employs TRBV7-9 and TRBJ2-7; 10 bases align to TRBD1. Germline assignment: CDR1 SEHNR and CDR2 FQNEAQ (reference sequence). V lost 4 bases and J lost 2; bases outside the gene matches: 11. CDR3 size: 17 residues. CDR3 in amino acids: CASSSLRDRGAAYEQYF. CDR3 nucleotide sequence: TGTGCCAGCAGCTCCCTCCGGGACAGGGGAGCGGCCTACGAGCAGTACTTC.

Details on this clonotype: A read error may account for a junction end that differs from germline. The rearrangement links TRBV7-6 to TRBJ2-5; D is possibly TRBD2 (6 bases). CDR1 and CDR2 from the germline V gene are SGHVS and FNYEAQ. This CDR3 spans 15 amino acids. The CDR3 nucleotides are TGTGCTAGCAGCTCCTTCCCACGGGGGCAAGAGACCCAGTACTTC. Amino acids: CASSSFPRGQETQYF.

The chain links TRBV6-1 to TRBJ2-3, with 9 positions matching TRBD2. This CDR3 is built from 16 residues. Germline V CDR1 and CDR2: MNHNS, SASEGT. Trimming removed 1 base from V and 6 bases from J; junction bases left unmatched: 8. CDR3 DNA: TGTGCCAGCAGTGAAGAGGGAAGCGGGGGGTTCGATACGCAGTATTTT. Translating gives CASSEEGSGGFDTQYF.

V is TRBV15 and J is TRBJ2-2; D remains unclear. Germline loops: CDR1 LNHNV, CDR2 YYDKDF (reference sequence). This CDR3 has 13 residues. V was trimmed by 0 bases and J by 4 bases, leaving 3 bases between them. The CDR3 coding sequence is TGTGCCACCAGCAGAGATCCCACCGGGGAGCTGTTTTTT. It encodes CATSRDPTGELFF.

This rearrangement joins TRBV19 to TRBJ1-5, with D possibly being TRBD1 (5 bases). V lost 4 bases and J lost 10, with 17 bases in between. This CDR3 spans 14 amino acids. Germline assignment: CDR1 LNHDA and CDR2 SQIVND (reference sequence). CDR3 coding DNA: TGTGCCAGTAGTAGGGACGCCGGGAGCAATCCCCAGCATTTT. Amino acid sequence: CASSRDAGSNPQHF.

The V call is TRBV20-1, the J call TRBJ2-7; possible D gene TRBD2, 6 bases. Trimming stripped 3 bases from V and 4 bases from J, with 13 bases between. Germline V gene lookup returns CDR1 DFQATT and CDR2 SNEGSKA (reference sequence). There are 13 residues in the CDR3. CDR3 sequence: CSARRDRSYEQYV. CDR3 coding DNA: TGCAGTGCTAGGCGGGACCGATCATACGAGCAGTACGTC.

This chain links TRBV6-1 with TRBJ1-1, with D maybe TRBD1 (6 bases). Trimming stripped 5 bases from V and 0 bases from J, with 16 bases between. Germline V lookup: CDR1 MNHNS, CDR2 SASEGT. The CDR3 has 16 residues. The CDR3 loop reads CASSLTGAPMNTEAFF. The CDR3 nucleotides read TGTGCCAGCAGTCTGACGGGGGCACCTATGAACACTGAAGCTTTCTTT.

This clonotype has more than one count but fewer than ten. V usage is TRBV12-5 and J usage is TRBJ2-3; 8 positions agree with TRBD1. J lost 0 bases, V lost 1 base, and 6 bases had no gene match. The CDR3 loop spans 17 amino acids. Germline V gene data show CDR1 as LGHNT and CDR2 as FRNRAP. In DNA form, the CDR3 reads TGTGCTAGTGGTTTGGGGACAGGGTTCCTTAGCACAGATACGCAGTATTTT. Protein: CASGLGTGFLSTDTQYF.

The V call is TRBV5-4, the J call TRBJ2-7; D possibly matches TRBD1 or TRBD2 (7 bases each). Germline values: CDR1 SGHNT, CDR2 YYREEE (reference sequence). The CDR3 is 16 residues long. Trimming took 0 bases from V and 2 from J, leaving 15 bases between them. DNA for the CDR3: TGTGCCAGCAGCTTGGACCCCAGGGGGGGTGCCTACGAGCAGTACTTC. It codes for CASSLDPRGGAYEQYF.

The V gene is TRBV20-1, the J gene TRBJ1-2, with D uncertain. CDR3 length: 15 amino acids. Germline assignment: CDR1 DFQATT and CDR2 SNEGSKA (reference sequence). V gave up 0 bases and J gave up 3 bases, with 14 bases separating them. The CDR3 loop is CSARETLTADYGYTF. Here the CDR3 DNA reads TGCAGTGCTAGAGAGACGCTCACTGCCGACTATGGCTACACCTTC.

This clonotype was detected only a few times. The gene calls are TRBV6-5 and TRBJ2-5; possibly TRBD2 for D (5 bases). CDR3 length: 13 residues. Trimming took 2 bases from V and 7 from J, leaving 11 bases between them. Germline V lookup: CDR1 MNHEY, CDR2 SVGAGI. The CDR3 sequence is CASSYPLGGTQYF. The CDR3 bases are TGTGCCAGCAGTTACCCCCTAGGAGGGACCCAGTACTTC.

The CDR3 DNA reads as TGCGCCACCTCAGGTACAGACCAGACCTATGGCTACACCTTC. This encodes CATSGTDQTYGYTF. The chain is built from TRBV5-1 and TRBJ1-2; D is uncertain. In germline, CDR1 is SGHRS, CDR2 YFSETQ. The V end was cut by 9 bases, the J end by 4 bases, with 19 bases between. This CDR3 has 14 residues.

The chain uses TRBV27 and TRBJ2-6; 9 bases align to TRBD1. The CDR3 sequence is 20 residues long. The V gene's germline CDR1 is MNHEY and CDR2 SMNVEV (reference sequence). The trim removed 8 bases at V and 0 bases at J, leaving 17 bases unmatched. CDR3 region: CASGYRDRVWGDSGANVLTF. The CDR3 DNA sequence: TGTGCCAGCGGCTACCGGGACAGGGTTTGGGGGGACTCTGGGGCCAACGTCCTGACTTTC.

This chain uses TRBV27 with TRBJ1-2, with D hard to call. The CDR3 sequence is 15 residues long. Deletions cut 3 bases from V and 4 bases from J, with 15 bases between. Germline V lookup: CDR1 MNHEY, CDR2 SMNVEV (reference sequence). The CDR3 nucleotides read TGTGCCAGCAGTTTTCGTATGGGAAATGGCTATGGCTACACCTTC. Its protein is CASSFRMGNGYGYTF.

The chain carries TRBV7-2 and TRBJ2-5; 9 positions match TRBD1. Germline CDR1 and CDR2: SGHTA and FQGNSA. With V trimmed by 5 bases and J by 7 bases, 8 bases remained unmatched. The CDR3 totals 14 residues. For the CDR3, the DNA is TGTGCCAGCAGCCAACAGGGGGCCGGGTGGACCCAGTACTTC. It specifies CASSQQGAGWTQYF.

This clonotype was observed a few times. V usage is TRBV7-9 and J usage is TRBJ2-7; D might be TRBD1 (5 bases). V lost 5 bases, J lost 4 bases, and 15 bases lay in between. CDR1 is SEHNR, CDR2 FQNEAQ, per germline (reference sequence). The CDR3 is 14 amino acids. The CDR3 protein is CASSGMDTDYEQYV. In DNA form, the CDR3 reads TGTGCCAGCAGCGGTATGGACACGGATTACGAGCAGTACGTC.

In this sample, this clonotype turned up a few times. V usage is TRBV2 and J usage is TRBJ1-1, with D uncertain. Germline V gives CDR1 SNHLY, CDR2 FYNNEI. This CDR3 is built from 16 residues. V lost 8 bases and J lost 1, with 20 bases in between. CDR3 amino acids: CASPEGIPPRNTEAFF. The CDR3 DNA follows: TGTGCCAGCCCGGAAGGGATCCCCCCCCGGAACACTGAAGCTTTCTTT.

The CDR3 DNA is TGTGCCAGCAGCACCCGGGACACCGTTTTTTATGGCTACACCTTC. Its protein product is CASSTRDTVFYGYTF. The J gene is TRBJ1-2, the V gene TRBV6-2 or TRBV6-3; TRBD1 is a possible D gene (6 bases). Trimming removed 6 bases from V and 5 bases from J, with 19 bases in between. This CDR3 is built from 15 residues. Germline V gives CDR1 MNHEY, CDR2 SVGEGT.

This clonotype was detected only a few times. The chain joins TRBV6-5 to TRBJ2-1; the match to TRBD2 covers 15 bases. The CDR3 is made up of 15 amino acids. J lost 10 bases, V lost 5 bases, and 6 bases had no gene match. From germline, CDR1 is MNHEY and CDR2 SVGAGI. CDR3 sequence reads: CASSHGTSGGLEQFF. The CDR3 nucleotides read TGTGCCAGCAGTCACGGGACTAGCGGGGGGCTCGAGCAGTTCTTC.